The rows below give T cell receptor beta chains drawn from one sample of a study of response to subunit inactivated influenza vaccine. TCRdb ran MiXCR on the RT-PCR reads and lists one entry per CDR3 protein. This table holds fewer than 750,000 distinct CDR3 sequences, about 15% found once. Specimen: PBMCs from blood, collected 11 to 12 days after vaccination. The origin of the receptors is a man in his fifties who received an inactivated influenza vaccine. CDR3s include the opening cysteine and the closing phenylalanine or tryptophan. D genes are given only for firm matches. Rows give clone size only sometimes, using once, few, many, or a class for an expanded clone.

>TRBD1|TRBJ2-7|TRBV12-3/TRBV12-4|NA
CASSPAGTGDYEQYF
TGTGCCAGCAGTCCAGCCGGGACAGGGGACTACGAGCAGTACTTC
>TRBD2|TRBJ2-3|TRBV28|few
CASSRLLAGGTDTQYF
TGTGCCAGCAGTCGCCTACTAGCGGGGGGCACAGATACGCAGTATTTT
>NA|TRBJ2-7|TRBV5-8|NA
CASSSDLAEQYF
TGTGCCAGCAGCTCTGACCTGGCCGAGCAGTACTTC
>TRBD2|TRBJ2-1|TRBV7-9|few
CASSARGAGDLNEQFF
TGTGCCAGCAGCGCCCGAGGAGCGGGAGATCTCAATGAGCAGTTCTTC
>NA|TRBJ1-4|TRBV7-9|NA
CASSSNYDRNHEKLFF
TGTGCCAGCAGCTCAAACTACGACAGGAACCATGAAAAACTGTTTTTT
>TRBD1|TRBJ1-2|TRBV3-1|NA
CASTQGGRTYGYTF
TGTGCCAGCACCCAGGGGGGCAGAACCTATGGCTACACCTTC
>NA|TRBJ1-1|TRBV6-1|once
CASSEAGGSGTEAFF
TGTGCCAGCAGTGAAGCGGGAGGGAGTGGCACTGAAGCTTTCTTT
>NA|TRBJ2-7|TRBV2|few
CASSDPYGGSYEQYF
TGTGCCAGCAGCGACCCCTATGGGGGTTCCTACGAGCAGTACTTC
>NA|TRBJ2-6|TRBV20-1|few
CSAGPYGQGLTF
TGCAGTGCTGGCCCGTATGGCCAAGGGTTGACTTTC
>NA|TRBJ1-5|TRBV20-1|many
CSASYEYQPQHF
TGCAGTGCTTCCTACGAATATCAGCCCCAGCATTTT
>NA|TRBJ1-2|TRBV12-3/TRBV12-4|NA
CASRPGGLGYGYTF
TGTGCCAGCAGGCCGGGGGGGCTCGGCTATGGCTACACCTTC
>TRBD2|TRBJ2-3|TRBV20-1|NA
CSASFWTSSGDSTDTQYF
TGCAGTGCTAGTTTCTGGACTTCTAGCGGAGATAGCACAGATACGCAGTATTTT
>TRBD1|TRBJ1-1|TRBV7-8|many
CASSLWETGVYTEAFF
TGTGCCAGCAGCTTATGGGAGACAGGGGTTTACACTGAAGCTTTCTTT
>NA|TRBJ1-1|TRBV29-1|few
CSALGQHTEAFF
TGCAGCGCCCTAGGACAGCACACTGAAGCTTTCTTT
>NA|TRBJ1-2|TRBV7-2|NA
CASSFTGRGGYGYTF
TGTGCCAGCAGCTTCACAGGGCGGGGGGGCTATGGCTACACCTTC
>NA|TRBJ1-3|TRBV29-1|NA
CSVVRDSGNTIYF
TGCAGCGTTGTTAGGGACTCTGGAAACACCATATATTTT
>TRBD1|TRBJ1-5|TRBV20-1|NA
CSAMHRGMNQPQHF
TGCAGTGCTATGCACAGGGGGATGAATCAGCCCCAGCATTTT
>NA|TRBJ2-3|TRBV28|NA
CASSSELEEGTDTQYF
TGTGCCAGCAGTTCGGAACTCGAAGAGGGGACAGATACGCAGTATTTT
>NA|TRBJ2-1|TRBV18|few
CASSRTGTSDEQFF
TGTGCCAGCTCACGAACCGGGACTTCAGATGAGCAGTTCTTC
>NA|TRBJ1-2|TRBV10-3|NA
CAISERSNNIFNYGYTF
TGTGCCATCAGTGAGCGGTCCAACAATATATTTAACTATGGCTACACCTTC
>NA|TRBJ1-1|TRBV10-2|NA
CASSEGDRTEAFF
TGCGCCAGCAGTGAGGGAGATCGCACTGAAGCTTTCTTT
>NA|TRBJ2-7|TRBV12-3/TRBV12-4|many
CASSLTAEGEQYF
TGTGCCAGCAGTTTAACTGCTGAGGGCGAGCAGTACTTC
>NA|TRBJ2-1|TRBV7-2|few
CASSLDGTPTYNEQFF
TGTGCCAGCAGCTTAGACGGGACACCGACGTACAATGAGCAGTTCTTC
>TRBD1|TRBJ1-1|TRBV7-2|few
CASSSQQGVLYTEAFF
TGTGCCAGCAGCTCCCAACAGGGGGTTCTTTACACTGAAGCTTTCTTT
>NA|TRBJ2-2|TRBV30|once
CAWSALGTGELFF
TGTGCCTGGAGTGCACTGGGGACCGGGGAGCTGTTTTTT
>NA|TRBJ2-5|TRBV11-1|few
CASSLAGIETQYF
TGTGCCAGCAGCTTAGCTGGGATTGAGACCCAGTACTTC
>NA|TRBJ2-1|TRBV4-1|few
CASSQVGAGGYNEQFF
TGCGCCAGCAGCCAAGTGGGAGCCGGGGGTTACAATGAGCAGTTCTTC
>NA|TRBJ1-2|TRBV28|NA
CASSHDRETYGYTF
TGTGCCAGCAGTCACGACCGGGAGACCTATGGCTACACCTTC
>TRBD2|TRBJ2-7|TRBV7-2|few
CASRASGSIDEQYF
TGTGCCAGCAGGGCTAGCGGGAGTATCGACGAGCAGTACTTC
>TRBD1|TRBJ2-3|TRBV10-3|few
CAAGTDTDTQYF
TGTGCCGCCGGGACAGACACAGATACGCAGTATTTT
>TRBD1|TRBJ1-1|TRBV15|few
CATSRDRGFNTEAFF
TGTGCCACCAGTCGGGACAGGGGTTTTAACACTGAAGCTTTCTTT
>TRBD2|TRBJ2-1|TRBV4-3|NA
CASSHRLAGGRYSYNEQFF
TGCGCCAGCAGCCACCGACTAGCGGGAGGACGATACTCCTACAATGAGCAGTTCTTC
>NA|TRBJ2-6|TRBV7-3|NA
CASSLKGRLGGAANSWANVLTF
TGTGCCAGCAGCTTAAAGGGGCGGCTGGGGGGCGCTGCTAACTCTTGGGCCAACGTCCTGACTTTC
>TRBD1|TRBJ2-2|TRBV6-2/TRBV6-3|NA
CASSYGLGQGAGPNTGELFF
TGTGCCAGCAGTTATGGTTTGGGACAGGGGGCAGGGCCGAACACCGGGGAGCTGTTTTTT
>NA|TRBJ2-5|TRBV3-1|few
CASSLPRFTQETQYF
TGTGCCAGCAGCCTACCGCGGTTTACCCAAGAGACCCAGTACTTC
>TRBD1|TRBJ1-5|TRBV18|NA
CASSRTGGFQPQHF
TGTGCCAGCTCACGGACAGGGGGATTCCAGCCCCAGCATTTT
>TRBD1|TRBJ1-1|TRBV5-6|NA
CASSFGTGDTEAFF
TGTGCCAGCAGCTTTGGGACAGGGGACACTGAAGCTTTCTTT
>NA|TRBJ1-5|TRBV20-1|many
CSARENRDRQPQHF
TGCAGTGCTAGAGAAAACAGGGATCGTCAGCCCCAGCATTTT
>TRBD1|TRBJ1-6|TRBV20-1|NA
CSAGQGSYNSPLHF
TGCAGTGCCGGACAGGGATCCTATAATTCACCCCTCCACTTT
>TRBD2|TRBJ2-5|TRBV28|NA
CASSPRMGLAIQETQYF
TGTGCCAGCAGTCCCAGGATGGGACTAGCGATTCAAGAGACCCAGTACTTC
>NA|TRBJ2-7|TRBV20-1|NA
CSARVASRGYEQYF
TGCAGTGCTAGAGTAGCTAGCCGGGGCTACGAGCAGTACTTC
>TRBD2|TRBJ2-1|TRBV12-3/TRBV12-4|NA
CASRLRGTRLDEQFF
TGTGCCAGCAGGCTTCGCGGGACTAGGCTCGATGAGCAGTTCTTC
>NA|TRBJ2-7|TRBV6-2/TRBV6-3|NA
CARQTQTSVYF
TGTGCCAGACAGACCCAAACATCTGTGTACTTC
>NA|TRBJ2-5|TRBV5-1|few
CASSSFGLTEETQYF
TGCGCCAGCAGCTCGTTCGGGCTGACTGAAGAGACCCAGTACTTC
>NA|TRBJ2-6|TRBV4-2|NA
CASSLRGGTSGANVLTF
TGTGCCAGCAGCCTCCGGGGTGGGACATCGGGGGCCAACGTCCTGACTTTC
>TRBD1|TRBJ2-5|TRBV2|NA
CASSLTGVTGETQYF
TGTGCCAGCAGTCTTACAGGGGTTACGGGAGAGACCCAGTACTTC
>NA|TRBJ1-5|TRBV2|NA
CASSYWSSNQPQHF
TGTGCCAGCAGCTATTGGAGTAGCAATCAGCCCCAGCATTTT
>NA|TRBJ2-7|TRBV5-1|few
CASSLSSGTGLPEQYF
TGCGCCAGCAGCTTGTCTTCAGGTACAGGTCTCCCCGAGCAGTACTTC
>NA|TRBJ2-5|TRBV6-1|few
CASSEVKGSIQETQYF
TGTGCCAGCAGTGAAGTCAAGGGGAGCATCCAAGAGACCCAGTACTTC
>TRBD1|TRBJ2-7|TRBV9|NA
CASSPAGQGSYEQYF
TGTGCCAGCAGCCCCGCGGGACAGGGGTCCTACGAGCAGTACTTC